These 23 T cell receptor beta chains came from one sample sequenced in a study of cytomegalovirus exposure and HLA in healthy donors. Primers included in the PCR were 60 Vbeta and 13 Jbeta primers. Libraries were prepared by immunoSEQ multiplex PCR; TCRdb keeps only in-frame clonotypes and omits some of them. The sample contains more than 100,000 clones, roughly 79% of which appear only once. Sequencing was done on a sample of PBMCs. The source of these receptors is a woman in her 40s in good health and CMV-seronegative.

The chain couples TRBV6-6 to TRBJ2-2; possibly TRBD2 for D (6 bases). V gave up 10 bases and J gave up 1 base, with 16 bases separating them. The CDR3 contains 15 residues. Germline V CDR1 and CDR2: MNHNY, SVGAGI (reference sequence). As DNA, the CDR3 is TGTGCCACCAAGGACGGGGGAAGGAACACCGGGGAGCTGTTTTTT. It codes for CATKDGGRNTGELFF.

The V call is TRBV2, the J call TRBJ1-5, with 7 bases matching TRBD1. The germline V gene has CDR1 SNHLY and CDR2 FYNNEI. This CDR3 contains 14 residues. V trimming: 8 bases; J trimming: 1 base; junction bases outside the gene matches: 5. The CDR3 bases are TGTGCCAGCTCCGGGACAGAGAGCAATCAGCCCCAGCATTTT. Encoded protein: CASSGTESNQPQHF.

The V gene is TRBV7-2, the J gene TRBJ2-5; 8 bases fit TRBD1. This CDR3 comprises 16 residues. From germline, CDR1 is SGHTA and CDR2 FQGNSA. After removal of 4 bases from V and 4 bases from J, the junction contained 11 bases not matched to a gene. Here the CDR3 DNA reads TGTGCCAGCAGCTATCCCTTGGGCAGGGGGCGAGAGACCCAGTACTTC. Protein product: CASSYPLGRGRETQYF.

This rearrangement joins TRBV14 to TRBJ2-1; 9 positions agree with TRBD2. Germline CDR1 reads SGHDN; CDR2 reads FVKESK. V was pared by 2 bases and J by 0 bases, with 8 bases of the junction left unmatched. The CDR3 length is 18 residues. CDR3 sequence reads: CASSQPTLLAGSYNEQFF. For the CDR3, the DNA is TGTGCCAGCAGCCAACCGACTTTACTAGCGGGCTCCTACAATGAGCAGTTCTTC.

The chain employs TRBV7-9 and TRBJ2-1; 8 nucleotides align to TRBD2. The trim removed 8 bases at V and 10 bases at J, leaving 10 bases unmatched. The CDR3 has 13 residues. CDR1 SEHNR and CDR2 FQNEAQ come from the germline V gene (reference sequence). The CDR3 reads CASANGASGEQFF. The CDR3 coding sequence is TGTGCCAGCGCCAACGGAGCTAGCGGGGAGCAGTTCTTC.

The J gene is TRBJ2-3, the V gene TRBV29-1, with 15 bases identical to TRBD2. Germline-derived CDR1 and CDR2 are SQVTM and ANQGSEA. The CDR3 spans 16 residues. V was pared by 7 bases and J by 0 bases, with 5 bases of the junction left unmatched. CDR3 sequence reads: CSEGLAGGLSTDTQYF. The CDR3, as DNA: TGCAGCGAGGGACTAGCGGGGGGTCTAAGCACAGATACGCAGTATTTT.

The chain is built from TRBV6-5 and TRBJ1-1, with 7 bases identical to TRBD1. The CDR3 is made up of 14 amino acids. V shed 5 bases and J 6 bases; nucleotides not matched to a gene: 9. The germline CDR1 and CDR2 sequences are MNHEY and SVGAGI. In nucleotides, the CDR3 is TGTGCCAGCAGTACGGGGACAGAGTTTTCTGAAGCTTTCTTT. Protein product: CASSTGTEFSEAFF.

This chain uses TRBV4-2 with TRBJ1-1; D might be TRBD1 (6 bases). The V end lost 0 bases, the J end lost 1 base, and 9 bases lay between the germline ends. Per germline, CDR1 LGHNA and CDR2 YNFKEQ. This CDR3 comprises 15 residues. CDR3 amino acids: CASSQDPTGNTEAFF. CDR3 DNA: TGTGCCAGCAGCCAAGATCCGACAGGGAACACTGAAGCTTTCTTT.

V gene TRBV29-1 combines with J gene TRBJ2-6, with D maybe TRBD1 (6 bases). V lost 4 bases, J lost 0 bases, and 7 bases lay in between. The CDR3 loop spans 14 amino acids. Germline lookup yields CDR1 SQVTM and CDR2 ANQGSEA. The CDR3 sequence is CSVGGHSGANVLTF. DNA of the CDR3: TGCAGCGTTGGGGGGCACTCTGGGGCCAACGTCCTGACTTTC.

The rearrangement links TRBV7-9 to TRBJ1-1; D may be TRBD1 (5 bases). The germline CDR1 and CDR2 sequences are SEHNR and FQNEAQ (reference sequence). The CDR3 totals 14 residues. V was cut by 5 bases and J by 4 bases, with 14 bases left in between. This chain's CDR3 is CASSHDGGVTEAFF. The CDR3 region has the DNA TGTGCCAGCAGCCACGACGGGGGAGTCACTGAAGCTTTCTTT.

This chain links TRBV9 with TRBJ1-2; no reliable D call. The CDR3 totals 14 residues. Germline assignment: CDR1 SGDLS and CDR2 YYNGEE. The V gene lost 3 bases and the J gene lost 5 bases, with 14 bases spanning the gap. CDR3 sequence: CASSAVGDRYGYTF. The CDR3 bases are TGTGCCAGCAGCGCTGTGGGAGATAGATATGGCTACACCTTC.

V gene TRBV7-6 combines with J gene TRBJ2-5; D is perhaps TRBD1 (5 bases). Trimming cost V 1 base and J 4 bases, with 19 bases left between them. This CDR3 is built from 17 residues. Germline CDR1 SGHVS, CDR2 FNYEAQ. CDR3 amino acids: CASSLGIGESRIETQYF. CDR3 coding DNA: TGTGCCAGCAGCTTAGGTATAGGGGAATCGCGCATAGAGACCCAGTACTTC.

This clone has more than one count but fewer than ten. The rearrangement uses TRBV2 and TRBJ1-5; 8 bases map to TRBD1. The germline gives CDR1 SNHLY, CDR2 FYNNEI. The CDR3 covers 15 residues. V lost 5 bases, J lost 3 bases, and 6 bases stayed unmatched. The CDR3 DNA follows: TGTGCCAGCAGTCCACGGACAGGGAACAATCAGCCCCAGCATTTT. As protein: CASSPRTGNNQPQHF.

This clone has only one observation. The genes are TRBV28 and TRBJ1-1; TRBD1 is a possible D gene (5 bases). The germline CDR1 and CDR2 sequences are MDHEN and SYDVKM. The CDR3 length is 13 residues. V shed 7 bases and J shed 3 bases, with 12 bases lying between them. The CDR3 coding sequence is TGTGCCAGCACGTCTTCCAGGGACACTGAAGCTTTCTTT. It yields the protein CASTSSRDTEAFF.

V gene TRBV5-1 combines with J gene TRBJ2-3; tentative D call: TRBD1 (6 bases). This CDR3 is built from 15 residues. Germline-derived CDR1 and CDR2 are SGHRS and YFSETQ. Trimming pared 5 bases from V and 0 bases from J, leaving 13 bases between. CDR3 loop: CASRITGSSTDTQYF. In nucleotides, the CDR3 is TGCGCCAGCAGAATCACAGGGTCTAGCACAGATACGCAGTATTTT. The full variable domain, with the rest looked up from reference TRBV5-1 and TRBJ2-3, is KAGVTQTPRYLIKTRGQQVTLSCSPISGHRSVSWYQQTPGQGLQFLFEYFSETQRNKGNFPGRFSGRQFSNSRSEMNVSTLELGDSALYLCASRITGSSTDTQYFGPGTRLTVL.

The CDR3 loop is CASSLWGDVGEKLFF. The CDR3 nucleotides are TGTGCCAGCAGTTTATGGGGGGACGTAGGTGAAAAACTGTTTTTT. V gene TRBV27 combines with J gene TRBJ1-4; D perhaps matches TRBD1 (5 bases). The length of the CDR3 is 15 residues. Trimming cost V 1 base and J 7 bases, with 13 bases left between them. CDR1 and CDR2 from the germline V gene are MNHEY and SMNVEV (reference sequence).

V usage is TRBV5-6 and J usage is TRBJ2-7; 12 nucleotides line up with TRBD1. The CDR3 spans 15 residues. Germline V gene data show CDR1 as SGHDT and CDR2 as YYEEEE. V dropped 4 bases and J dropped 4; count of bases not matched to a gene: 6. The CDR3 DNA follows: TGTGCCAGCAGCCTTGGGACAGGGGGCTTATACGAGCAGTACTTC. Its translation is CASSLGTGGLYEQYF.

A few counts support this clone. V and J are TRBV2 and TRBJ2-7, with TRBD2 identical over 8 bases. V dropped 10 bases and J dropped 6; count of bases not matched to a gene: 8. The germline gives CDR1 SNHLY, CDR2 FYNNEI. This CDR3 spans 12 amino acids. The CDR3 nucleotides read TGTGCCACCTGGACGGGGGGGTTCGAGCAGTACTTC. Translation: CATWTGGFEQYF.

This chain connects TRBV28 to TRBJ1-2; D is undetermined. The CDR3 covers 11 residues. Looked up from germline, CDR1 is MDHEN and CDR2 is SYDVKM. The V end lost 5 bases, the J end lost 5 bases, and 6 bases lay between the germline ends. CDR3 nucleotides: TGTGCCAGCAGTCCCCGGTATGGCTACACCTTC. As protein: CASSPRYGYTF.

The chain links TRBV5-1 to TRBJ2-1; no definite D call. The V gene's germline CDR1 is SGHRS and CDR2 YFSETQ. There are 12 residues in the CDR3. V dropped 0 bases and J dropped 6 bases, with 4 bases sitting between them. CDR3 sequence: CASSLGVNEQFF. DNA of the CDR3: TGCGCCAGCAGCTTGGGAGTCAATGAGCAGTTCTTC.

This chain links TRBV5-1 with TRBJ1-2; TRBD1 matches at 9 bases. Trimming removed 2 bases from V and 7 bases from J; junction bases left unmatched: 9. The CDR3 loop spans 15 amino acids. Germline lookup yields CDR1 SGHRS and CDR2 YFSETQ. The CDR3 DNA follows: TGCGCCAGCAGCTTATCGGGACAGGGCTCTCTTGGCTACACCTTC. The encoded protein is CASSLSGQGSLGYTF.

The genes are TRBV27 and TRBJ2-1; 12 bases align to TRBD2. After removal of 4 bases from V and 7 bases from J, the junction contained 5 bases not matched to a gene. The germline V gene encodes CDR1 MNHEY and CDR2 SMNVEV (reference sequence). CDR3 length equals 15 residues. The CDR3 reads CASSSPLAGGNEQFF. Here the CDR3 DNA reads TGTGCCAGCAGTTCCCCCCTAGCGGGGGGGAATGAGCAGTTCTTC.

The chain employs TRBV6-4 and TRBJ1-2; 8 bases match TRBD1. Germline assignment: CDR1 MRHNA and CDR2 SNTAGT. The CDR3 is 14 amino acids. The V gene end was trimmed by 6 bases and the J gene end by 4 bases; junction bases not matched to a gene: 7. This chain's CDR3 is CASSPTGGSYGYTF. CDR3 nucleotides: TGTGCCAGCAGCCCTACAGGGGGGTCCTATGGCTACACCTTC.